These T cell receptor beta chains were read from a single sample in a study of blood T cell repertoires in COVID-19. Only in-frame clones appear in the TCRdb table, and some are missing; sequencing was by immunoSEQ multiplex PCR. The table records some 110,000 clones, more than 80% of them present only once. Sequences were obtained from peripheral blood. Receptor source: a man in his fifties or sixties with acute or convalescent COVID-19. Both conserved end residues are part of each CDR3. D genes are given only for firm matches. Clone size is shown for a subset of rows, as once, few, many or a class of expanded clone.

>TRBJ2-4|TRBV5-1|once|-
TGCGCCAGCAGCTCCGGGGGAGGGGGAAACATTCAGTACTTC
CASSSGGGGNIQYF
>TRBJ2-7|TRBV29-1|-|TRBD2
TGCAGCGTCTATAGCGGGAGGTCCTACGAGCAGTACTTC
CSVYSGRSYEQYF
>TRBJ1-5|TRBV7-9|-|-
TGTGCCAGCAGCCCAGCAACAGGGAATCAGCCCCAGCATTTT
CASSPATGNQPQHF
>TRBJ2-7|TRBV5-1|-|-
TGCGCCAGCAGCGGGGGGGACAGGATATCCTACGAGCAGTACTTC
CASSGGDRISYEQYF
>TRBJ2-2|TRBV3-1/TRBV3-2|once|-
TGTGCCAGCAGCCAAGCCAGGACAGACCCCACCGGGGAGCTGTTTTTT
CASSQARTDPTGELFF
>TRBJ1-2|TRBV10-3|once|TRBD1
TGTGCCATCAATGACTGGACAGGGGGCGCCGGCTACACCTTC
CAINDWTGGAGYTF
>TRBJ1-2|TRBV5-1|-|TRBD1
TGCGCCAGCAGCTTGGTGACATTGCGACAGGGGGCGCCTACCTTC
CASSLVTLRQGAPTF
>TRBJ2-1|TRBV6-5|-|TRBD1
TGTGCCAGCAGGCCAGGGGGTTGGGACTACAATGAGCAGTTCTTC
CASRPGGWDYNEQFF
>TRBJ1-4|TRBV5-1|-|TRBD1
TGCGCCAGCAGGTCGACAGGGGGTGAAGAAAAACTGTTTTTT
CASRSTGGEEKLFF
>TRBJ1-6|TRBV28|-|TRBD1
TGTGCCAGCGGGGTAGGGACAGGGGGCTCCTATAATTCACCCCTCCACTTT
CASGVGTGGSYNSPLHF
>TRBJ1-6|TRBV28|-|-
TGTGCCAGCAGTCGGGTCGGGGGAGGCGGTTCACCCCTCCACTTT
CASSRVGGGGSPLHF
>TRBJ2-7|TRBV15|-|-
TGTGCCACCAGCAGGGGAGGACTGGGCGAGCAGTACTTC
CATSRGGLGEQYF
>TRBJ2-1|TRBV6-5|-|TRBD1
TGTGCCAGCAGTCCCCGGGACAGCTCCTACAATGAGCAGTTCTTC
CASSPRDSSYNEQFF
>TRBJ2-2|TRBV3-1/TRBV3-2|-|-
TGTGCCAGCAGCCGGACAGTTACCGGGGAGCTGTTTTTT
CASSRTVTGELFF
>TRBJ1-1|TRBV18|-|TRBD1
TGTGCCAGCTCAACTCTGTCAGGGGGCGGAATTGAAGCTTTCTTT
CASSTLSGGGIEAFF
>TRBJ2-5|TRBV28|-|-
TGTGCCAGCAGTTCCCCCGTAGGGGCTAGTGGGCAAGAGACCCAGTACTTC
CASSSPVGASGQETQYF
>TRBJ2-3|TRBV30|once|-
TGTGCCTGGAGTGGAACGCTCGGAGCAGATACGCAGTATTTT
CAWSGTLGADTQYF
>TRBJ1-5|TRBV28|many|TRBD1
TGTGCCAGCAGTTTGGGCAGGGGGCCTCAACAGCCCCAGCATTTT
CASSLGRGPQQPQHF
>TRBJ2-1|TRBV11-2|-|-
TGTGCCAGCAGCTTAGCAGGGTCCGCCAATGAGCAGTTCTTC
CASSLAGSANEQFF
>TRBJ2-7|TRBV28|once|-
TGTGCCAGCATCGACCGGCTAGGAGACTCCTACGAGCAGTACTTC
CASIDRLGDSYEQYF
>TRBJ1-2|TRBV4-2|-|TRBD1
TGTGCCAGCAGCCGGGACAGCGCGGGGCGCGTAGGCTACACCTTC
CASSRDSAGRVGYTF
>TRBJ1-2|TRBV28|-|TRBD1
TGTGCCAGTAGTTTAAGGGACAGGAACTATGGCTACACCTTC
CASSLRDRNYGYTF
>TRBJ2-7|TRBV29-1|-|-
TGCAGCGTTGAAGCGGGATCCTCCTACGAGCAGTACTTC
CSVEAGSSYEQYF
>TRBJ2-3|TRBV3-1/TRBV3-2|-|-
TGTGCCAGCAGCCAAGGTTTCCCCATCGGGGATCTTACGTATTTT
CASSQGFPIGDLTYF
>TRBJ2-1|TRBV28|-|TRBD1
TGTGCCAGCAGTCGTGCCGGGACAGGGAACTACAATGAGCAGTTCTTC
CASSRAGTGNYNEQFF
>TRBJ1-2|TRBV19|-|TRBD1
TGTGCCAGTACCGACAGGGGGTCTTCCTATGGCTACACCTTC
CASTDRGSSYGYTF
>TRBJ2-1|TRBV7-6|-|TRBD2
TGTGCCAGCAGCTTACACTCCGGGACTAGCGGGATGGGTGCCTACAATGAGCAGTTCTTC
CASSLHSGTSGMGAYNEQFF
>TRBJ2-7|TRBV10-2|-|-
TGCGCCAGCACCACCACGGTAGGGGCTCGCTACGAGCAGTACTTC
CASTTTVGARYEQYF
>TRBJ2-1|TRBV10-1|-|TRBD2
TGCGCCAGCAGTGAGGATAGCGGGAGACTCTACAATGAGCAGTTCTTC
CASSEDSGRLYNEQFF
>TRBJ1-6|TRBV5-4|-|-
TGTGCCAGCAGCTTAAGACAGGACGGGGATTCACCCCTCCACTTT
CASSLRQDGDSPLHF
>TRBJ1-3|TRBV7-9|-|-
TGTGCCAGCAGCTTAACAACAGTCTCGGGAAACACCATATATTTT
CASSLTTVSGNTIYF
>TRBJ2-1|TRBV5-1|-|-
TGCGCCAGCAGCAATTTAGCGAACCACAATGAGCAGTTCTTC
CASSNLANHNEQFF
>TRBJ1-6|TRBV27|-|-
TGTGCCAGCCGCCTGGGGGGGAGCTCCTATAATTCACCCCTCCACTTT
CASRLGGSSYNSPLHF
>TRBJ2-7|TRBV27|-|-
TGTGCCAGCAGTTTACAACAAGCCTACGAGCAGTACTTC
CASSLQQAYEQYF
>TRBJ2-4|TRBV7-9|-|-
TGTGCCAGCAGCTTAGTTCCGCGCTCGAAAAACATTCAGTACTTC
CASSLVPRSKNIQYF
>TRBJ1-2|TRBV6-6|-|TRBD1
TGTGCCAGCAGTTGGGGTTCCTTAAGACAGGGCGATGGCTACACCTTC
CASSWGSLRQGDGYTF
>TRBJ2-7|TRBV18|-|TRBD2
TGTGCCAGCTCACCACGGTGGTCAGCGGGAGACATGGACGAGCAGTACTTC
CASSPRWSAGDMDEQYF
>TRBJ1-1|TRBV19|-|-
TGTGCCAGTAGTATCCGGGGGGGGAACACTGAAGCTTTCTTT
CASSIRGGNTEAFF
>TRBJ1-2|TRBV6-2/TRBV6-3|once|TRBD1
TGTGCCAGCAGTGACGGACAGGGTTCGACAGCAGGCTACACCTTC
CASSDGQGSTAGYTF
>TRBJ1-5|TRBV4-1|-|-
TGCGCCAGCAGCCAAGTGTCACAGTATAGCAATCAGCCCCAGCATTTT
CASSQVSQYSNQPQHF
>TRBJ1-1|TRBV27|-|-
TGTGCCAGCAGGGGTCAGGGGCGCACTGAAGCTTTCTTT
CASRGQGRTEAFF
>TRBJ2-2|TRBV6-6|-|TRBD2
TGTGCCAGCAGTTTGCTCACTAGCGGAGCCGGGGAGCTGTTTTTT
CASSLLTSGAGELFF